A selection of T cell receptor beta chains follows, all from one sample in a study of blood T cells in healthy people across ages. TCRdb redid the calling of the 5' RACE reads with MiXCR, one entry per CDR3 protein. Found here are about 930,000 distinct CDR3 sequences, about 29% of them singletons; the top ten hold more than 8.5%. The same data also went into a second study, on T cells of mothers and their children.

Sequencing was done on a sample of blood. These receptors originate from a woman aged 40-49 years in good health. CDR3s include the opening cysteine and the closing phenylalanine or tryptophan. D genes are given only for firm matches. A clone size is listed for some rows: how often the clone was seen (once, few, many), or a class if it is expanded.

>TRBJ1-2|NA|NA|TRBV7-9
CASSPGHPDDYTF
TGTGCCAGCAGCCCCGGACACCCTGATGACTACACCTTC
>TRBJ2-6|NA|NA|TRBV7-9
CASSLGGADVLTF
TGTGCCAGCAGCCTGGGGGGGGCCGACGTCCTGACTTTC
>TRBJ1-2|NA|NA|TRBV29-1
CSVEGSGVTNYGYTF
TGCAGCGTTGAAGGTTCTGGAGTGACTAACTATGGCTACACCTTC
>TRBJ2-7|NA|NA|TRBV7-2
CASSWGLPYEQYF
TGTGCCAGCAGCTGGGGACTCCCCTACGAGCAGTACTTC
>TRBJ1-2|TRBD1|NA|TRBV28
CASSVGQSGYTF
TGTGCCAGCAGCGTGGGACAGTCAGGCTACACCTTC
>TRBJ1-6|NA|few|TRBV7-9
CASSLEPSGNSPLHF
TGTGCCAGCAGCTTGGAACCTTCAGGGAATTCACCCCTCCACTTT
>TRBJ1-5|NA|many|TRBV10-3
CAISVYSNQPQHF
TGTGCCATCAGTGTTTACAGCAATCAGCCCCAGCATTTT
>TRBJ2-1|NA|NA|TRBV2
CASSGVGDNEQFF
TGTGCCAGCAGTGGGGTGGGGGACAATGAGCAGTTCTTC
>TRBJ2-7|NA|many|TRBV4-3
CASSQDRTAYEQYF
TGCGCCAGCAGCCAAGATAGAACAGCCTACGAGCAGTACTTC
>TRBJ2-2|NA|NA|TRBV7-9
CASSRVGYTGELFF
TGTGCCAGCAGCCGGGTGGGGTACACCGGGGAGCTGTTTTTT
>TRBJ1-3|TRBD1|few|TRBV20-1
CSAVDRGSSGNTIYF
TGCAGTGCCGTAGACAGGGGGAGCTCTGGAAACACCATATATTTT
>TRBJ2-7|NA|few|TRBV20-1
CSARIRMVGAEQYF
TGCAGTGCTAGAATTAGGATGGTCGGTGCCGAGCAGTACTTC
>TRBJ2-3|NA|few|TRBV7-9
CASRSGVYARTDTQYF
TGTGCCAGTAGATCAGGGGTCTACGCTCGCACAGATACGCAGTATTTT
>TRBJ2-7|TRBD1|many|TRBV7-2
CASSLGQGHHEQYF
TGTGCCAGCAGCTTGGGACAGGGCCACCACGAGCAGTACTTC
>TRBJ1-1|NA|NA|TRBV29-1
CSVEGGIWVMNTEAFF
TGCAGCGTTGAAGGTGGTATCTGGGTCATGAACACTGAAGCTTTCTTT
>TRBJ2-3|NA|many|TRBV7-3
CASSLGPSDTQYF
TGTGCCAGCAGCTTGGGCCCGTCAGATACGCAGTATTTT
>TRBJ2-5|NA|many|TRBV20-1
CSAPGTSIGTQYF
TGCAGTGCTCCCGGGACTTCAATTGGGACCCAGTACTTC
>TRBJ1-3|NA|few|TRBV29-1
CSVGQGRNTIYF
TGCAGCGTTGGCCAGGGCAGAAACACCATATATTTT
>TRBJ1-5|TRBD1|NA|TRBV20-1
CSATDRRDNSNQPQHF
TGCAGTGCGACGGACAGGCGGGACAATAGCAATCAGCCCCAGCATTTT
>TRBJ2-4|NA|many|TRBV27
CASSLSRGNPQYF
TGTGCCAGCAGTTTATCGAGGGGTAATCCGCAGTACTTC
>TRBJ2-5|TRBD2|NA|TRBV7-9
CASSAGTSGYQETQYF
TGTGCCAGCAGCGCCGGGACTAGCGGTTACCAAGAGACCCAGTACTTC
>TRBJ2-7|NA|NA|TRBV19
CASSPIGGPNEQYF
TGTGCCAGCTCCCCCATCGGGGGACCCAACGAGCAGTACTTC
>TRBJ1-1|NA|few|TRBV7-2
CASSSTISVNTEAFF
TGTGCCAGCAGTTCTACCATCAGTGTGAACACTGAAGCTTTCTTT
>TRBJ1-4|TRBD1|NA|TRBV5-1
CASSPQGSGEKLFF
TGCGCCAGCAGCCCACAGGGGAGTGGTGAAAAACTGTTTTTT
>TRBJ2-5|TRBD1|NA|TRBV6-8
CASRYSQGAETQYF
TGTGCCAGCAGGTACTCCCAGGGGGCGGAGACCCAGTACTTC
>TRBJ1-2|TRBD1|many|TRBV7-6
CASSLVVAGQYYGYTF
TGTGCCAGCAGCTTAGTGGTAGCGGGACAGTACTATGGCTACACCTTC
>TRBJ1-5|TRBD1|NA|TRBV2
CASSHVGTGWSYSNQPQHF
TGTGCCAGCTCCCACGTCGGGACAGGGTGGTCATATAGCAATCAGCCCCAGCATTTT
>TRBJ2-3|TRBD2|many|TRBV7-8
CASSSQRSGGTDTQYF
TGTGCCAGCAGCTCACAGAGGAGCGGGGGCACAGATACGCAGTATTTT
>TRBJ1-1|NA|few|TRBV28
CASSFMITEAFF
TGTGCCAGCAGCTTCATGATTACTGAAGCTTTCTTT
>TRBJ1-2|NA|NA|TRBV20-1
CSAREQYYGYTF
TGCAGTGCTAGAGAACAGTACTATGGCTACACCTTC
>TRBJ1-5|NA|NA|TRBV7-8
CASSLGPQAGQPQHF
TGTGCCAGCAGCTTAGGCCCCCAGGCCGGTCAGCCCCAGCATTTT
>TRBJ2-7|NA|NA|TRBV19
CASGRTSYNEQYF
TGTGCCAGTGGCAGGACCTCCTACAATGAGCAGTACTTC